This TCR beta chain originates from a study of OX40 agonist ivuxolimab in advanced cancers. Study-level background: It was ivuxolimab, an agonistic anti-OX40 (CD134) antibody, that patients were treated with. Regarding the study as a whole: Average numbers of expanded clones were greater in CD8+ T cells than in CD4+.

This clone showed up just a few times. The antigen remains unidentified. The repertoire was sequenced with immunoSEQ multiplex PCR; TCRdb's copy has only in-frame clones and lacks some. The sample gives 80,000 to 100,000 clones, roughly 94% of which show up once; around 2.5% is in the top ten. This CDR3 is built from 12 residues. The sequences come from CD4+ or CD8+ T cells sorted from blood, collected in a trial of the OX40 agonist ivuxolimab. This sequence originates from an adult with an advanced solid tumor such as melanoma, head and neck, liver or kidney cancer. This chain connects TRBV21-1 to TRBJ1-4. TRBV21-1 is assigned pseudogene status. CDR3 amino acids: CASSKEGGARDF. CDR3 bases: TGTGCCAGCAGCAAAGAAGGTGGGGCGAGGGACTTT.